Listed below are T cell receptor beta chains from one sample, sequenced in a study of tumor-infiltrating lymphocytes in primary liver carcinoma. TCRdb re-called the multiplex PCR reads through MiXCR, storing one row per CDR3 protein. The sample holds 150,000 to 200,000 distinct CDR3 sequences, 70% to 90% seen once. The sample was tumor tissue from primary liver carcinoma. All receptors come from a man in his forties with primary liver carcinoma and hepatitis B virus infection. Both conserved end residues are trimmed from each CDR3.

>TRBV12-3/TRBV12-4
ACTLAGVETQY
>TRBV4-2
ASSLTTSWRASSETQY
>TRBV25-1
ASSEVPFLTNEKLF
>TRBV6-1
ASSTVSGANILT
>TRBV6-2/TRBV6-3
ASSYSHSNQTQH
>TRBV5-6
ASSLVISGGSHTNTGALF
>TRBV11-1
TCSFWDTGELF
>TRBV11-2
ASSPGGVPYEQY
>TRBV6-6
ASNLQGPNTEAF
>TRBV11-3
ASILAHRDTQH
>TRBV29-1
SIVNGVNSEELF
>TRBV7-9
ASSPGPKTGKLF
>TRBV11-1
ANSSGGSSVGTRTDTQY
>TRBV19
ASRPTGVGAKNIQY
>TRBV6-5
ASSLAGRGGETQY
>TRBV5-6
ASSRGLVGVLAYNEQF
>TRBV12-3/TRBV12-4
VSSLIEAETQC
>TRBV20-1
STRRGGRALTDTQY
>TRBV28
ASNQHSGANVLT
>TRBV6-1
ASSFGTSGMDVLT
>TRBV4-1
ASIQSNSPLH
>TRBV4-3
ASSQDVAGQYNEQF
>TRBV14
ANSLTSGADTQY
>TRBV11-1
VSSDEVGDQF
>TRBV6-2/TRBV6-3
PCSYRTSGEEQF
>TRBV29-1
SVRYLRTDTQY
>TRBV7-3
ASSPGTGSGNEQL
>TRBV11-3
ANSLDPGVAQPQD
>TRBV29-1
SVSGTGASDTKY
>TRBV4-3
ASSQGEGRELGTQY
>TRBV7-9
ASSRDYSNQPQH
>TRBV4-3
VSSQDRGAGYEQY